This TCR beta chain was identified in a study of response to subunit inactivated influenza vaccine. This clonotype was detected many times. The antigen is not known. TCRdb itself ran the RT-PCR reads through MiXCR, one entry per CDR3 protein. Among more than 550,000 distinct CDR3 sequences, roughly 10% were seen once, and the ten largest hold about 10%. Germline CDR1 SGDLS, CDR2 YYNGEE. Deletions cut 4 bases from V and 2 bases from J, with 15 bases between. The CDR3 has 15 amino acids. Whole-study findings and limits: That few new T cells are recruited by each seasonal influenza vaccination was the authors' suggestion.

V usage is TRBV9 and J usage is TRBJ1-1; D uncertain. This specimen consisted of PBMCs from blood, obtained on the day of vaccination. This clonotype was sampled from a man over 45 who received an inactivated influenza vaccine. The CDR3 DNA sequence: TGTGCCAGCAGCCCGAGGGTATGGGGTAACACTGAAGCTTTCTTT. It specifies CASSPRVWGNTEAFF.